This entry lists 11 T cell receptor beta chains sequenced from one sample in a study of blood T cell repertoires in COVID-19. Clones were sequenced by immunoSEQ multiplex PCR, and TCRdb holds only the in-frame ones, with some missing. The data show about 40,000 clones, around 90% seen once. Material for sequencing was peripheral blood. The receptors derive from a human donor in a cohort sampled during active COVID-19.

The chain combines TRBV11-2 with TRBJ1-3; D is uncertain. Trimming removed 4 bases from V and 0 bases from J, with 13 bases in between. This CDR3 region has 16 residues. CDR1 and CDR2 (germline): SGHAT, FQNNGV. CDR3 bases: TGTGCCAGCAGCTCCGCTAGGTCGAGCTCTGGAAACACCATATATTTT. As protein: CASSSARSSSGNTIYF.

The chain is built from TRBV6-5 and TRBJ1-2, with 8 bases identical to TRBD1. The CDR3 sequence is 13 residues long. V was clipped by 7 bases and J by 4 bases; unmatched bases: 5. Per the germline V gene, CDR1 is MNHEY and CDR2 is SVGAGI. CDR3: CASKGTGVYGYTF. CDR3 DNA: TGTGCCAGCAAGGGGACAGGAGTCTATGGCTACACCTTC.

The chain uses TRBV9 and TRBJ1-2, with 7 bases matching TRBD1. Germline CDR1 is SGDLS and CDR2 is YYNGEE. The CDR3 consists of 13 residues. The junction had 3 bases not matched to a gene; V was cut back by 3 bases and J by 4 bases. Here the CDR3 DNA reads TGTGCCAGCAGCGACCGGGACAGCTATGGCTACACCTTC. Amino acids: CASSDRDSYGYTF.

The chain recombines TRBV7-8 with TRBJ2-7; the D gene is possibly TRBD2 (6 bases). From germline, CDR1 is SGHVS and CDR2 FQNEAQ. This CDR3 has 18 residues. Trimming pared 1 base from V and 0 bases from J, leaving 19 bases between. The CDR3 protein is CASSLVRRGTTYSYEQYF. The CDR3 DNA sequence: TGTGCCAGCAGCTTAGTAAGGAGGGGAACGACATACTCCTACGAGCAGTACTTC. Full variable domain (remainder filled in from reference TRBV7-8 and TRBJ2-7): GAGVSQSPRYKVAKRGQDVALRCDPISGHVSLFWYQQALGQGPEFLTYFQNEAQLDKSGLPSDRFFAERPEGSVSTLKIQRTQQEDSAVYLCASSLVRRGTTYSYEQYFGPGTRLTVT.

The chain carries TRBV7-6 and TRBJ2-5; D might be TRBD1 (5 bases). The germline V gene encodes CDR1 SGHVS and CDR2 FNYEAQ. V was trimmed by 2 bases and J by 2 bases, leaving 15 bases between them. CDR3 length: 16 residues. In DNA form, the CDR3 reads TGTGCCAGCAGCTTACTGTCTGGGGCCACGCAAGAGACCCAGTACTTC. Protein product: CASSLLSGATQETQYF.

This clone has just a few counts. Here the CDR3 reads CASSFAGSQPQHF. The CDR3 DNA is TGTGCCAGCAGCTTTGCAGGAAGTCAGCCCCAGCATTTT. The gene calls are TRBV7-9 and TRBJ1-5; D is uncertain. V gave up 3 bases and J gave up 6 bases, with 9 bases separating them. Germline V lookup: CDR1 SEHNR, CDR2 FQNEAQ (reference sequence). CDR3 length: 13 residues.

The V and J genes are TRBV10-3 and TRBJ1-6; the D is unclear. The CDR3 loop spans 14 amino acids. The V end lost 7 bases, the J end lost 9 bases, and 16 bases lay between the germline ends. Germline V gene lookup returns CDR1 ENHRY and CDR2 SYGVKD. This chain's CDR3 is CAIMRAGGGSPLHF. The CDR3 DNA sequence: TGTGCCATCATGAGGGCAGGCGGAGGTTCACCCCTCCACTTT.

The chain has TRBV7-2 and TRBJ2-7; 7 nucleotides agree with TRBD1. J was trimmed by 4 bases and V by 5 bases; bases with no gene match: 11. The CDR3 length is 15 residues. Per germline, CDR1 SGHTA and CDR2 FQGNSA. The CDR3 sequence: CASSQDDRVGYEQYF. In nucleotides, the CDR3 is TGTGCCAGCAGCCAAGACGACAGGGTTGGATACGAGCAGTACTTC.

V usage is TRBV29-1 and J usage is TRBJ2-7, with D possibly being TRBD2 (5 bases). This CDR3 is built from 11 residues. V lost 6 bases and J 3 bases, leaving 9 bases between the germline ends. Germline V CDR1 and CDR2: SQVTM, ANQGSEA. The CDR3 sequence is CSVHEGYEQYF. CDR3 DNA: TGCAGCGTCCATGAGGGCTACGAGCAGTACTTC.

This clone has only one observation. V gene TRBV7-9 combines with J gene TRBJ1-2; 7 bases are shared with TRBD1. The length of the CDR3 is 14 residues. Germline trimming cut 5 bases from V and 8 bases from J; bases unmatched to any gene: 11. From germline, CDR1 is SEHNR and CDR2 FQNEAQ (reference sequence). The CDR3: CASSRTQGSRGYTF. Here the CDR3 DNA reads TGTGCCAGCAGCCGGACACAGGGGTCAAGGGGCTACACCTTC.

J is TRBJ1-5 and V is TRBV27; 8 nucleotides agree with TRBD1. J gave up 5 bases and V 3 bases, and 9 bases lay outside the gene matches. Germline V lookup: CDR1 MNHEY, CDR2 SMNVEV (reference sequence). The CDR3 sequence is 16 residues long. Here the CDR3 DNA reads TGTGCCAGCAGTTTCGGGACAGGCGTCATCGATCAGCCCCAGCATTTT. This codes for CASSFGTGVIDQPQHF.